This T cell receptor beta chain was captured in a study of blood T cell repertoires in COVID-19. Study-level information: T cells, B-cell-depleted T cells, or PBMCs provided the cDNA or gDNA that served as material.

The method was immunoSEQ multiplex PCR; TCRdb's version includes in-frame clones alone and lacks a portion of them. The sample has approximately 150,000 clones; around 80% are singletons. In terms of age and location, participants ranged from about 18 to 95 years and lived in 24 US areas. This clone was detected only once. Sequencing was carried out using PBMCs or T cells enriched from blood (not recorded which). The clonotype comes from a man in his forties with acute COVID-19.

The CDR3 sequence: CASSLDGVGPLHF. In DNA form, the CDR3 reads TGTGCCAGCAGCTTAGATGGAGTGGGTCCCCTCCACTTT. The rearrangement uses TRBV11-3 and TRBJ1-6; D is unresolved. CDR3 length: 13 amino acids. Trimming removed 0 bases from V and 13 bases from J, with 10 bases in between. Germline CDR1 reads SGHNT; CDR2 reads YENEEA. The variable domain in full, completed from reference TRBV11-3 and TRBJ1-6, reads EAGVVQSPRYKIIEKKQPVAFWCNPISGHNTLYWYLQNLGQGPELLIRYENEEAVDDSQLPKDRFSAERLKGVDSTLKIQPAELGDSAVYLCASSLDGVGPLHFGNGTRLTVT.